This TCR beta chain was sequenced for a study of blood T cell repertoires in COVID-19. Study details: From T cells, B-cell-depleted T cells, or PBMCs came the material, which was cDNA or gDNA.

As regards this clone: The same CDR3 can be traced to other DNA sequences in this sample.

There are 14 residues in the CDR3. Trimming removed 3 bases at V and 5 bases at J, with 14 bases between. Germline V gives CDR1 SGHAT, CDR2 FQNNGV. Authors' analysis steps: The authors estimated nucleated cell counts from reference gene primer amplification. The data were produced by immunoSEQ multiplex PCR, yet TCRdb's version contains in-frame clones alone and is incomplete. V and J calls and clone size follow that table, whereas D and trimming were derived from the DNA. The sample has 200,000 to 250,000 clones, 75% to 85% seen once. The age range of participants was 18 to 89 years, with residence in about two dozen US areas. Participants' reported clinical history set cohort assignment.

The TCR comes from a woman aged 50 to 60 with acute COVID-19. Sequencing input: PBMCs or T cells enriched from blood (not recorded which). This chain links TRBV11-2 with TRBJ2-7; possible D gene TRBD1, 5 bases. In nucleotides, the CDR3 is TGTGCCAGCAGCTTTATCACCAGGGCGAACGAGCAGTACTTC. It specifies CASSFITRANEQYF.